The rows below give T cell receptor beta chains drawn from one sample of a study of T-cell reconstitution after alpha-beta-depleted transplantation in children. TCRdb processed the PCR reads anew with MiXCR; each CDR3 protein has one entry. The sample records roughly 200,000 distinct CDR3 sequences, roughly a tenth being singletons. This specimen was PBMCs from the stem cell graft donor, taken from the stem cell graft. These receptors were taken from a human donor who donated a stem cell graft to a child with acute lymphoblastic leukemia. CDR3s include the opening cysteine and the closing phenylalanine or tryptophan. The D gene is left open where the match is weak. The size field is filled for only some rows; it gives once, few, many or a size class.

NA	NA	TRBV5-1	TRBJ1-2	CASSLGREDYGYTF	TGCGCCAGCAGCTTAGGAAGGGAGGACTATGGCTACACCTTC
NA	many	TRBV5-1	TRBJ2-7	CASSLQGGNYEQYF	TGCGCCAGCAGCTTGCAGGGGGGCAACTACGAGCAGTACTTC
NA	many	TRBV12-3/TRBV12-4	TRBJ1-1	CASSRQRNTEAFF	TGTGCCAGCAGTCGTCAACGGAACACTGAAGCTTTCTTT
NA	few	TRBV15	TRBJ1-5	CATSARGNQPQHF	TGTGCCACCTCCGCTCGAGGCAATCAGCCCCAGCATTTT
NA	NA	TRBV7-2	TRBJ1-2	CASSSGAYLGYTF	TGTGCCAGCAGCTCAGGGGCGTATCTTGGCTACACCTTC
NA	NA	TRBV12-3/TRBV12-4	TRBJ2-3	CATGRDFRTDTQYF	TGTGCCACCGGACGGGACTTCCGCACAGATACGCAGTATTTT
NA	many	TRBV6-1	TRBJ2-1	CASSKQGPGNEQFF	TGTGCCAGCAGTAAACAGGGACCGGGCAATGAGCAGTTCTTC
NA	NA	TRBV25-1	TRBJ2-7	CASSSAGQGTEQYF	TGTGCCAGCAGTTCAGCCGGGCAGGGGACGGAGCAGTACTTC
NA	few	TRBV10-3	TRBJ2-7	CAISLIDGYEQYF	TGTGCCATCAGTCTTATTGACGGATACGAGCAGTACTTC
NA	few	TRBV29-1	TRBJ1-1	CSVIKGTEAFF	TGCAGCGTTATCAAGGGGACTGAAGCTTTCTTT
TRBD1	many	TRBV5-1	TRBJ2-7	CASSGGQGGYEQYF	TGCGCCAGCAGCGGGGGACAGGGGGGCTACGAGCAGTACTTC
NA	NA	TRBV6-5	TRBJ1-1	CASSYLGVNTEAFF	TGTGCCAGCAGTTACCTGGGGGTCAACACTGAAGCTTTCTTT
NA	few	TRBV29-1	TRBJ2-2	CSVAAGGSGELFF	TGCAGCGTTGCTGCAGGGGGGTCCGGGGAGCTGTTTTTT
NA	NA	TRBV7-9	TRBJ2-2	CASSPMYTGELFF	TGTGCCAGCAGCCCAATGTACACCGGGGAGCTGTTTTTT
NA	many	TRBV6-2/TRBV6-3	TRBJ1-1	CASSYEFEGISSPLEYTEAFF	TGTGCCAGCAGTTACGAGTTTGAGGGGATTTCCTCCCCCCTGGAGTACACTGAAGCTTTCTTT
NA	many	TRBV5-1	TRBJ2-7	CASSLMGTPYEQYF	TGCGCCAGCAGCTTGATGGGGACCCCTTACGAGCAGTACTTC
NA	few	TRBV20-1	TRBJ2-5	CSAGVSDKETQYF	TGCAGTGCGGGGGTATCAGATAAAGAGACCCAGTACTTC
NA	NA	TRBV18	TRBJ1-2	CASSPSGGQYGYTF	TGTGCCAGCTCACCATCCGGGGGGCAGTATGGCTACACCTTC
NA	few	TRBV20-1	TRBJ1-5	CSASPGADSNQPQHF	TGCAGTGCTAGTCCAGGGGCAGATAGCAATCAGCCCCAGCATTTT
NA	few	TRBV6-5	TRBJ2-1	CASSYSSPGLNEQFF	TGTGCCAGCAGTTACTCGTCGCCTGGTTTAAATGAGCAGTTCTTC
NA	many	TRBV29-1	TRBJ2-1	CSVEGTPYNEQFF	TGCAGCGTTGAAGGGACTCCCTACAATGAGCAGTTCTTC
NA	many	TRBV12-3/TRBV12-4	TRBJ2-3	CASSLGDTSVDTQYF	TGTGCCAGCAGTTTAGGGGACACATCGGTGGATACGCAGTATTTT
NA	few	TRBV12-3/TRBV12-4	TRBJ1-5	CASSPGGRNQPQHF	TGTGCCAGCAGCCCCGGGGGGAGGAATCAGCCCCAGCATTTT
TRBD2	many	TRBV10-2	TRBJ2-3	CASSELLSGGLSDTQYF	TGCGCCAGCAGTGAGTTGTTAAGCGGGGGCCTGTCAGATACGCAGTATTTT
NA	many	TRBV20-1	TRBJ2-3	CSAWGRGGTDTQYF	TGCAGTGCTTGGGGCCGGGGCGGCACAGATACGCAGTATTTT
TRBD2	NA	TRBV6-5	TRBJ2-1	CASSYSFRDPGGRVEQFF	TGTGCCAGCAGTTACTCATTCCGCGACCCGGGCGGGAGGGTTGAGCAGTTCTTC
NA	NA	TRBV7-9	TRBJ2-5	CASMRGGQETQYF	TGTGCCAGCATGAGAGGGGGACAAGAGACCCAGTACTTC
NA	many	TRBV20-1	TRBJ1-2	CSATNRQSDIYGYTF	TGCAGTGCGACCAACCGACAGTCTGACATTTATGGCTACACCTTC
TRBD1	many	TRBV6-1	TRBJ1-2	CASRTGDLNYGYTF	TGTGCCAGCAGAACAGGGGACTTGAACTATGGCTACACCTTC
NA	many	TRBV5-1	TRBJ2-5	CASSLGQGQETQYF	TGCGCCAGCAGCTTGGGCCAGGGTCAAGAGACCCAGTACTTC
NA	NA	TRBV18	TRBJ2-3	CASTQISTDTQYF	TGTGCCAGCACACAAATAAGCACAGATACGCAGTATTTT
TRBD2	NA	TRBV10-2	TRBJ2-7	CASSEREEREQYF	TGCGCCAGCAGTGAGCGGGAGGAGAGGGAGCAGTACTTC
NA	few	TRBV10-3	TRBJ1-4	CAISEYQGTNEKLFF	TGTGCCATCAGTGAGTACCAGGGCACTAATGAAAAACTGTTTTTT
TRBD1	few	TRBV12-3/TRBV12-4	TRBJ1-1	CASSRQGGGFRAFF	TGTGCCAGCAGCCGACAGGGCGGAGGGTTCAGAGCTTTCTTT
NA	NA	TRBV5-1	TRBJ2-1	CASSTDNEQFF	TGCGCCAGCAGCACAGACAATGAGCAGTTCTTC
NA	many	TRBV6-1	TRBJ1-6	CASSLQGLNSPLHF	TGTGCCAGCAGCCTTCAGGGGCTGAATTCACCCCTCCACTTT
TRBD1	NA	TRBV6-5	TRBJ2-7	CASSYLGQGYEQYF	TGTGCCAGCAGTTACCTAGGACAGGGGTACGAGCAGTACTTC
NA	few	TRBV7-9	TRBJ1-6	CASSMTQTLHHF	TGTGCCAGCAGCATGACCCAGACCCTGCACCACTTT
TRBD1	few	TRBV20-1	TRBJ2-7	CSASYPGQLTYEQYF	TGCAGTGCTAGTTATCCGGGACAGCTAACCTACGAGCAGTACTTC
NA	NA	TRBV9	TRBJ2-7	CASSPPPWQGDEQYF	TGTGCCAGCAGCCCTCCCCCTTGGCAGGGCGACGAGCAGTACTTC
TRBD2	few	TRBV15	TRBJ2-3	CATSMTSGGYTDTQYF	TGTGCCACCTCCATGACTAGCGGGGGATACACAGATACGCAGTATTTT
NA	many	TRBV10-3	TRBJ1-1	CAISDGSRGKDTEAFF	TGTGCCATCAGTGATGGCAGTCGTGGGAAGGACACTGAAGCTTTCTTT
NA	NA	TRBV30	TRBJ2-3	CAWTRGVEDTQYF	TGTGCCTGGACTAGGGGGGTTGAAGATACGCAGTATTTT
NA	few	TRBV5-1	TRBJ1-5	CASSLEGQLNQPQHF	TGCGCCAGCAGCTTGGAGGGACAACTCAATCAGCCCCAGCATTTT
NA	NA	TRBV6-1	TRBJ1-6	CAGGGRSYNSPLHF	TGTGCCGGGGGGGGGCGCTCCTATAATTCACCCCTCCACTTT
TRBD1	NA	TRBV7-9	TRBJ2-7	CASSDDRVLYEQYF	TGTGCCAGCAGCGACGACAGGGTTTTGTACGAGCAGTACTTC
NA	many	TRBV6-4	TRBJ2-7	CASDYEQYF	TGTGCCAGTGATTACGAGCAGTACTTC
TRBD2	many	TRBV12-3/TRBV12-4	TRBJ2-3	CASSLRLAGITDTQYF	TGTGCCAGCAGTTTAAGGCTAGCGGGGATAACAGATACGCAGTATTTT
NA	NA	TRBV4-1	TRBJ1-1	CASSQILNWQGETEAFF	TGCGCCAGCAGCCAAATTCTGAACTGGCAGGGAGAAACTGAAGCTTTCTTT
NA	few	TRBV12-5	TRBJ2-5	CASGRHHQETQYF	TGTGCTAGTGGCCGGCACCATCAAGAGACCCAGTACTTC
TRBD1	many	TRBV20-1	TRBJ2-5	CSASGQGGLGETQYF	TGCAGTGCGTCCGGACAGGGGGGATTGGGGGAGACCCAGTACTTC
NA	NA	TRBV4-1	TRBJ1-2	CASSQIWGGYTF	TGCGCCAGCAGCCAGATTTGGGGTGGCTACACCTTC
NA	few	TRBV4-2	TRBJ1-1	CASSQDLWGNLMNTEAFF	TGTGCCAGCAGCCAAGATCTGTGGGGCAACTTAATGAACACTGAAGCTTTCTTT
NA	NA	TRBV6-5	TRBJ2-2	CASSYSRGQRLGELFF	TGTGCCAGCAGTTACTCCCGCGGACAGCGGTTGGGGGAGCTGTTTTTT
NA	few	TRBV24-1	TRBJ2-5	CATRGEIQETQYF	TGTGCCACCAGAGGGGAGATTCAAGAGACCCAGTACTTC
NA	few	TRBV12-3/TRBV12-4	TRBJ2-7	CASSFLLARGPQEQYF	TGTGCCAGCAGTTTCCTATTGGCCCGGGGTCCTCAAGAGCAGTACTTC
NA	many	TRBV11-2	TRBJ2-4	CASSLRWGAKNIQYF	TGTGCCAGCAGCTTACGCTGGGGAGCCAAAAACATTCAGTACTTC
TRBD1	NA	TRBV6-1	TRBJ2-7	CASSSRDRGSEQYF	TGTGCCAGCAGTAGCCGGGACAGGGGCTCCGAGCAGTACTTC